This TCR beta chain was sequenced during a study of blood T cell repertoires in COVID-19. V lost 2 bases, J lost 3 bases, and 4 bases stayed unmatched. The CDR3 has 16 residues. Germline assignment: CDR1 SGHNT and CDR2 YYREEE (reference sequence). This table comes from immunoSEQ multiplex PCR, and its TCRdb copy is limited to in-frame clones, with some not included. The sample carries roughly 100,000 clones, around nine tenths recorded once. Material for sequencing was peripheral blood. The receptor's source is a human donor with COVID-19, enrolled during active disease. The donor label of this sample is uncertain. This chain links TRBV5-4 with TRBJ2-2; 10 bases are a match to TRBD2. CDR3 region: CASSFVAGGDTGELFF. DNA for the CDR3: TGTGCCAGCAGCTTCGTAGCGGGAGGAGACACCGGGGAGCTGTTTTTT.